This passage covers 22 T cell receptor beta chains from one sample sequenced in a study of T cell responses to AZD1222 COVID-19 vaccine. The data were produced by immunoSEQ multiplex PCR, yet TCRdb's version contains in-frame clones alone and is incomplete. The sample consists of approximately 100,000 clones, less than 90% of them appearing once. The material sequenced was peripheral blood, taken on day 0 of AZD1222 vaccination. The receptors come from an adult in good health.

As concerns this clone: The sample contains more than one DNA sequence encoding this CDR3. The V gene is TRBV5-1, the J gene TRBJ2-3; 7 bases map to TRBD2. V dropped 4 bases and J dropped 1; count of bases not matched to a gene: 3. The length of the CDR3 is 14 residues. CDR1 and CDR2 (germline): SGHRS, YFSETQ. In nucleotides, the CDR3 is TGCGCCAGCAGCACGGCGGGGGGCACAGATACGCAGTATTTT. It encodes CASSTAGGTDTQYF.

J is TRBJ2-7 and V is TRBV11-3; TRBD1 might be the D (5 bases). Germline V lookup: CDR1 SGHNT, CDR2 YENEEA. With 5 bases removed from V and 3 bases from J, the gap between germline ends came to 20 bases. CDR3 length equals 16 residues. CDR3 region: CASSQFGAQDLYEQYF. As DNA, the CDR3 is TGTGCCAGCAGCCAGTTTGGGGCACAGGACCTCTACGAGCAGTACTTC. The complete variable domain, with remaining parts taken from reference TRBV11-3 and TRBJ2-7, reads EAGVVQSPRYKIIEKKQPVAFWCNPISGHNTLYWYLQNLGQGPELLIRYENEEAVDDSQLPKDRFSAERLKGVDSTLKIQPAELGDSAVYLCASSQFGAQDLYEQYFGPGTRLTVT.

The chain has TRBV11-2 and TRBJ1-2; TRBD1 agrees at 9 bases. J lost 0 bases, V lost 5 bases, and 13 bases had no gene match. CDR3 size: 18 residues. CDR1 and CDR2 (germline): SGHAT, FQNNGV. The CDR3 bases are TGTGCCAGCAGCCCCCTACCGGGACAGGGTTCTACTAACTATGGCTACACCTTC. Its protein product is CASSPLPGQGSTNYGYTF.

V usage is TRBV18 and J usage is TRBJ2-1, with 11 bases aligning to TRBD2. This CDR3 is 16 amino acids long. With V trimmed by 0 bases and J by 7 bases, 5 bases remained unmatched. Germline V gene sequence: CDR1 KGHSH, CDR2 LQKENI. CDR3 DNA: TGTGCCAGCTCACCACCTACTAGCGGGGGAGCAAATGAGCAGTTCTTC. This translates into CASSPPTSGGANEQFF.

The chain combines TRBV19 with TRBJ2-7; 9 nucleotides match TRBD1. The ends lost 6 bases at V and 6 bases at J; junction bases unmatched: 9. The CDR3 length is 14 residues. The V gene's germline CDR1 is LNHDA and CDR2 SQIVND (reference sequence). The chain's CDR3 is CASSQAGQGGEQYF. CDR3 bases: TGTGCCAGTAGCCAAGCGGGACAGGGCGGCGAGCAGTACTTC.

J is TRBJ2-2 and V is TRBV7-9, with 10 bases that match TRBD2. CDR1 SEHNR and CDR2 FQNEAQ come from the germline V gene (reference sequence). CDR3 length: 15 residues. J lost 6 bases, V lost 3 bases, and 4 bases had no gene match. The DNA of the CDR3 is TGTGCCAGCAGCTTTGGGCTAGCGGGGGCCGGGGAGCTGTTTTTT. This encodes CASSFGLAGAGELFF.

The V call is TRBV7-9, the J call TRBJ1-5, with D maybe TRBD1 (6 bases). The germline V gene has CDR1 SEHNR and CDR2 FQNEAQ (reference sequence). V shed 5 bases and J shed 8 bases, with 10 bases lying between them. This CDR3 has 12 amino acids. The CDR3 region is CASSQGGKPQHF. Written as DNA, the CDR3 is TGTGCCAGCAGCCAAGGGGGGAAGCCCCAGCATTTT.

The chain carries TRBV5-4 and TRBJ1-3; 8 nucleotides align to TRBD1. Germline CDR1 and CDR2: SGHNT and YYREEE (reference sequence). The J segment lost 2 bases and the V segment lost 4 bases, leaving 2 bases of the junction unmatched. The CDR3 has 14 residues. The CDR3 loop reads CASSTQGAGNTIYF. CDR3 DNA sequence: TGTGCCAGCAGCACACAGGGGGCTGGAAACACCATATATTTT.

The rearrangement joins TRBV5-1 to TRBJ2-3; D gene uncertain. CDR3 length equals 14 residues. Between the trimmed V and J ends, which lost 1 base and 4 bases, there was a span of 10 bases. Per germline, CDR1 SGHRS and CDR2 YFSETQ. CDR3 bases: TGCGCCAGCAGCTTGTCGGTGGGCCCAGATACGCAGTATTTT. Its translation: CASSLSVGPDTQYF.

The chain links TRBV19 to TRBJ1-2; no firm D call. This CDR3 has 15 residues. Trimming took off 3 bases at V and 4 bases at J, with 15 bases between the two ends. Germline V gene lookup returns CDR1 LNHDA and CDR2 SQIVND (reference sequence). The CDR3 sequence is CASSIGNPMTYGYTF. CDR3 bases: TGTGCCAGTAGTATTGGGAACCCTATGACCTATGGCTACACCTTC.

The CDR3 DNA reads TGCGCCAGCAGCTGGATGGCTAGCGGGATGAGCTCCTACAATGAGCAGTTCTTC. This sequence encodes CASSWMASGMSSYNEQFF. The chain joins TRBV5-1 to TRBJ2-1; 9 bases agree with TRBD2. Germline V lookup: CDR1 SGHRS, CDR2 YFSETQ. The junction had 10 bases not matched to a gene; V was cut back by 3 bases and J by 0 bases. CDR3 length equals 18 residues. Complete variable domain (other parts from reference TRBV5-1 and TRBJ2-1): KAGVTQTPRYLIKTRGQQVTLSCSPISGHRSVSWYQQTPGQGLQFLFEYFSETQRNKGNFPGRFSGRQFSNSRSEMNVSTLELGDSALYLCASSWMASGMSSYNEQFFGPGTRLTVL.

This chain joins TRBV7-8 and TRBJ1-2; D remains ambiguous. Germline V gene lookup returns CDR1 SGHVS and CDR2 FQNEAQ. Trimming stripped 1 base from V and 4 bases from J, with 10 bases between. This CDR3 has 14 amino acids. The CDR3 sequence: CASSLGRTLYGYTF. The CDR3 DNA reads as TGTGCCAGCAGCTTAGGGCGGACGCTCTATGGCTACACCTTC. Combining the CDR3 with reference TRBV7-8 and TRBJ1-2 gives the whole variable domain GAGVSQSPRYKVAKRGQDVALRCDPISGHVSLFWYQQALGQGPEFLTYFQNEAQLDKSGLPSDRFFAERPEGSVSTLKIQRTQQEDSAVYLCASSLGRTLYGYTFGSGTRLTVV.

The chain joins TRBV3-1 (or the pseudogene TRBV3-2) to TRBJ1-2; no definite D call. Trimming removed 5 bases from V and 8 bases from J, with 12 bases in between. The CDR3 length is 12 residues. Per the germline V gene, CDR1 is LGHDT and CDR2 is YNNKEL (reference sequence). DNA of the CDR3: TGTGCCAGCAGCTTAAAGCCCGAGGGCTACACCTTC. Its protein product is CASSLKPEGYTF.

The CDR3 bases are TGTGCCAGCAGCTTGGGGGCCTCCCTCGAGGGGGAGACCCAGTACTTC. Protein sequence: CASSLGASLEGETQYF. The chain carries TRBV5-5 and TRBJ2-5; the D gene could be TRBD1 or TRBD2 (5 bases each). The CDR3 runs to 16 residues. The ends were cut back, 0 bases at V and 5 bases at J, with 17 bases in the middle. Looked up from germline, CDR1 is SGHKS and CDR2 is YYEKEE (reference sequence).

The gene calls are TRBV12-3 or TRBV12-4 and TRBJ2-5; 8 positions agree with TRBD1. With V trimmed by 7 bases and J by 7 bases, 8 bases remained unmatched. The CDR3 is 13 amino acids. As DNA, the CDR3 is TGTGCCAGCACCTGGACAGGGTTAGGGACCCAGTACTTC. As protein: CASTWTGLGTQYF.

This chain connects TRBV19 to TRBJ1-6; weak D call: TRBD1 (5 bases). V lost 3 bases, J lost 7 bases, and 13 bases lay in between. Germline CDR1 LNHDA, CDR2 SQIVND (reference sequence). This CDR3 contains 15 residues. CDR3 sequence: CASSMGTARNSPLHF. The CDR3 nucleotides are TGTGCCAGTAGTATGGGGACGGCGAGGAATTCACCCCTCCACTTT.

The J gene is TRBJ1-5, the V gene TRBV19; unclear D gene. Deletions cut 4 bases from V and 1 base from J, with 8 bases between. The CDR3 is 14 residues long. The V gene's germline CDR1 is LNHDA and CDR2 SQIVND (reference sequence). The CDR3 loop reads CASSSRRSNQPQHF. The CDR3 coding sequence is TGTGCCAGTAGTAGCAGACGGAGCAATCAGCCCCAGCATTTT. The full variable domain, its missing parts supplied by reference TRBV19 and TRBJ1-5, is DGGITQSPKYLFRKEGQNVTLSCEQNLNHDAMYWYRQDPGQGLRLIYYSQIVNDFQKGDIAEGYSVSREKKESFPLTVTSAQKNPTAFYLCASSSRRSNQPQHFGDGTRLSIL.

V and J are TRBV7-3 and TRBJ1-6; D not resolved. V lost 2 bases, J lost 6 bases, and 11 bases lay in between. The CDR3 runs 15 residues. Germline values: CDR1 SGHTA, CDR2 FQGTGA. This CDR3 is CASSLSPALNSPLHF. For the CDR3, the DNA is TGTGCCAGCAGCTTATCTCCAGCTCTTAATTCACCCCTCCACTTT.

The genes are TRBV4-1 and TRBJ1-1; TRBD1 agrees at 10 bases. Germline loops: CDR1 MGHRA, CDR2 YSYEKL. The CDR3 runs to 13 residues. CDR3 region: CASRGQGDTEAFF. DNA of the CDR3: TGCGCTAGCCGCGGACAGGGGGACACTGAAGCTTTCTTT.

The count of this clone is one. The chain uses TRBV6-8 and TRBJ2-1; TRBD2 aligns across 8 bases. Germline-derived CDR1 and CDR2 are MNHGY and SAAAGT. This CDR3 contains 15 residues. After removal of 4 bases from V and 0 bases from J, the junction contained 2 bases not matched to a gene. This chain's CDR3 is CASSWAGGSYNEQFF. The CDR3 coding sequence is TGTGCCAGCAGTTGGGCGGGGGGCTCCTACAATGAGCAGTTCTTC.

This chain joins TRBV12-3 or TRBV12-4 and TRBJ1-2; D uncertain. Between the trimmed V and J ends, which lost 6 bases and 5 bases, there was a span of 10 bases. This CDR3 spans 12 amino acids. CDR3 bases: TGTGCCAGCAGCCTCGAGGGATATGGCTACACCTTC. Protein: CASSLEGYGYTF.

The J gene is TRBJ2-5, the V gene TRBV7-6; D ambiguous. Trimming left V 3 bases short and J 0 bases short, with 5 bases between. This CDR3 has 13 residues. Germline CDR1 and CDR2: SGHVS and FNYEAQ. The CDR3 loop is CASSFAYQETQYF. CDR3 sequence (DNA): TGTGCCAGCAGCTTTGCGTACCAAGAGACCCAGTACTTC.